Below are 14 T cell receptor beta chains sequenced from a single sample in a study of control samples from healthy donors and cancer patients. Assay used: immunoSEQ multiplex PCR; TCRdb lists only in-frame clones, some missing. The table has under 200,000 clones, roughly 90% seen once; the top ten hold roughly 0.64%. The sample taken for sequencing was blood. The origin of the receptors is a woman aged 30 to 39 in good health.

This clone was observed once. The rearrangement links TRBV2 to TRBJ2-3; no definite D call. V lost 6 bases and J lost 2, with 18 bases in between. The germline V gene has CDR1 SNHLY and CDR2 FYNNEI. The CDR3 contains 16 residues. CDR3 amino acids: CASRDGRTPNTDTQYF. The CDR3 DNA sequence: TGTGCCAGCAGGGATGGACGGACCCCTAACACAGATACGCAGTATTTT.

The gene calls are TRBV28 and TRBJ1-5; D remains ambiguous. Germline V gene lookup returns CDR1 MDHEN and CDR2 SYDVKM. V was cut by 6 bases and J by 1 base, with 13 bases left in between. The CDR3 length is 15 residues. CDR3 protein: CASSVAETSNQPQHF. CDR3 nucleotides: TGTGCCAGCAGCGTTGCGGAGACAAGCAATCAGCCCCAGCATTTT.

This sequence joins TRBV28 and TRBJ2-7; TRBD2 might be the D (5 bases). Trimming shortened V by 2 bases and J by 0 bases, and 14 bases separated the two germline ends. This CDR3 has 16 amino acids. Looked up from germline, CDR1 is MDHEN and CDR2 is SYDVKM. DNA for the CDR3: TGTGCCAGCAGTTTAGGAGTAGGAGGTTTCTCCTACGAGCAGTACTTC. Translating gives CASSLGVGGFSYEQYF.

As DNA, the CDR3 is TGCAGTGCTAGAGTCGGTTACGAGCAGTACTTC. Encoded protein: CSARVGYEQYF. V gene TRBV20-1 combines with J gene TRBJ2-7, with no clear D. CDR3 size: 11 residues. Trimming left V 1 base short and J 4 bases short, with 5 bases between. In germline, CDR1 is DFQATT, CDR2 SNEGSKA (reference sequence).

In this sample, this clone turned up once. This rearrangement joins TRBV5-4 to TRBJ2-1, with 7 bases matching TRBD1. CDR1 and CDR2 (germline): SGHNT, YYREEE (reference sequence). CDR3 length: 14 residues. Trimming took 7 bases from V and 6 from J; bases not matched to a gene: 10. CDR3 nucleotides: TGTGCCAGCTCGGGCAGGGGGACCGGCAATGAGCAGTTCTTC. Translating gives CASSGRGTGNEQFF.

This chain uses TRBV5-1 with TRBJ2-3; D is unresolved. Per germline, CDR1 SGHRS and CDR2 YFSETQ. V was trimmed by 5 bases and J by 0 bases, leaving 10 bases between them. CDR3 size: 14 residues. The CDR3: CASSTQISTDTQYF. CDR3 in DNA: TGCGCCAGCAGTACCCAAATTAGCACAGATACGCAGTATTTT. Variable domain in full (rest from reference TRBV5-1 and TRBJ2-3): KAGVTQTPRYLIKTRGQQVTLSCSPISGHRSVSWYQQTPGQGLQFLFEYFSETQRNKGNFPGRFSGRQFSNSRSEMNVSTLELGDSALYLCASSTQISTDTQYFGPGTRLTVL.

This chain joins TRBV20-1 and TRBJ2-1, with unresolved D. V was clipped by 5 bases and J by 2 bases, with 4 bases between them. CDR3 length: 11 amino acids. Germline lookup yields CDR1 DFQATT and CDR2 SNEGSKA (reference sequence). CDR3 region: CSAQPYNEQFF. CDR3 DNA: TGCAGTGCTCAGCCCTACAATGAGCAGTTCTTC.

The table lists this clone with a count of one. Sequence at one end of the junction differs from germline and may be a read error. The chain employs TRBV6-4 and TRBJ2-7; D gene uncertain. CDR1 MRHNA and CDR2 SNTAGT come from the germline V gene. The CDR3 contains 8 residues. The CDR3 nucleotides are TGTGCCAGCAGTGACTCGGACTTC. Amino acids: CASSDSDF.

The rearrangement uses TRBV5-1 and TRBJ1-4; the match to TRBD1 covers 8 bases. This CDR3 has 16 residues. After removal of 4 bases from V and 3 bases from J, the junction contained 8 bases not matched to a gene. CDR1 and CDR2 from the germline V gene are SGHRS and YFSETQ. For the CDR3, the DNA is TGCGCCAGCAGCCGAGACAGGGGTCCTCCTAATGAAAAACTGTTTTTT. This gives the protein CASSRDRGPPNEKLFF.

The chain couples TRBV15 to TRBJ2-5; D might be TRBD1 (6 bases). Per germline, CDR1 LNHNV and CDR2 YYDKDF (reference sequence). This CDR3 contains 16 residues. Trimming pared 0 bases from V and 5 bases from J, leaving 16 bases between. The CDR3, as DNA: TGTGCCACCAGCAGAGATCTGAGGGGGAATCGGGAGACCCAGTACTTC. Its translation is CATSRDLRGNRETQYF.

This chain joins TRBV28 and TRBJ2-1; either TRBD1 or TRBD2 may supply D (6 bases each). Germline loops: CDR1 MDHEN, CDR2 SYDVKM. Trimming cost V 5 bases and J 12 bases, with 20 bases left between them. This CDR3 contains 14 residues. CDR3 coding DNA: TGTGCCAGCAGTCGGTCACTAGGGGGGAAGGGGCAGTTCTTC. This sequence encodes CASSRSLGGKGQFF.

This clone was counted between two and nine times. The chain uses TRBV18 and TRBJ1-6; TRBD1 might be the D (6 bases). The germline V gene has CDR1 KGHSH and CDR2 LQKENI. Trimming pared 5 bases from V and 5 bases from J, leaving 13 bases between. This CDR3 is built from 15 residues. The CDR3 region has the DNA TGTGCCAGCTCAATTTCTGGGACAAATAATTCACCCCTCCACTTT. Encoded protein: CASSISGTNNSPLHF.

The chain carries TRBV24-1 and TRBJ1-5; weak D call: TRBD1 (6 bases). In germline, CDR1 is KGHDR, CDR2 SFDVKD. This CDR3 contains 15 residues. V shed 2 bases and J shed 9 bases, with 16 bases lying between them. Here the CDR3 DNA reads TGTGCCACCAGTGATTCGCAGGGACAATCAGCGCCCCAGCATTTT. Translating it yields CATSDSQGQSAPQHF.

This clone is a singleton in its sample. This chain links TRBV19 with TRBJ2-6; D is tentatively TRBD1 or TRBD2 (5 bases each). Germline assignment: CDR1 LNHDA and CDR2 SQIVND (reference sequence). V was pared by 8 bases and J by 2 bases, with 13 bases between. CDR3 size: 15 residues. The CDR3 reads CASSPGRAGANVLTF. The CDR3 DNA reads as TGTGCCAGTTCGCCAGGGAGAGCTGGGGCCAACGTCCTGACTTTC.